This TCR beta chain was recorded in a study of liver allograft versus peripheral blood T cells. About the research overall: Liver transplant recipients had T cell receptor repertoires compared between transplanted liver and peripheral blood. Study-wide results and caveats: Within liver allografts, T cell receptor repertoires were reportedly different from those in peripheral blood.

One entry per CDR3 protein, called by TCRdb with MiXCR from the reads. The profile shows 350 to 450 distinct CDR3 sequences, roughly 15% of them singletons. V was shortened by 5 bases and J by 4 bases, with 12 bases between the two germline ends. The germline CDR1 and CDR2 sequences are MNHEY and SMNVEV (reference sequence). This CDR3 has 14 residues. This clonotype rates as large (0.1 to 1%). The target antigen is unknown. The TCR sequence derives from a human patient who had a liver transplant. The T cells may partly be graft donor cells. The chain links TRBV27 to TRBJ1-5; tentatively, D is TRBD1 (5 bases). This CDR3 reads CASSPGTYNQPQHF. CDR3 nucleotide sequence: TGTGCCAGCAGTCCCGGGACTTATAATCAGCCCCAGCATTTT.